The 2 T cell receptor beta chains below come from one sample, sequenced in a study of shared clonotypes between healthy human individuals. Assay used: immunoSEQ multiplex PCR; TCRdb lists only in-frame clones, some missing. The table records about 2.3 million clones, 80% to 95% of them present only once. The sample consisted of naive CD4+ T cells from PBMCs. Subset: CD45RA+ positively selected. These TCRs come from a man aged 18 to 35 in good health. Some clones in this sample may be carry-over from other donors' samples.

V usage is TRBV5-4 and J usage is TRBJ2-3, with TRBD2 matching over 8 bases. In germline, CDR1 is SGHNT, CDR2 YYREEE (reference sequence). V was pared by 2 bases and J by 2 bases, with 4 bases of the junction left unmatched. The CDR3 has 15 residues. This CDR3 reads CASSFGLAPTDTQYF. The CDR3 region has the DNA TGTGCCAGCAGCTTTGGACTAGCCCCCACAGATACGCAGTATTTT.

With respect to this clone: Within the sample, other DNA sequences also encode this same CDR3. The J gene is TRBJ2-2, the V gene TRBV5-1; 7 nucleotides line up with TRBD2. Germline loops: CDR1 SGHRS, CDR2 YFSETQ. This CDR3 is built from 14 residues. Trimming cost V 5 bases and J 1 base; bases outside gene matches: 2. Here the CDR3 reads CASRLAGNTGELFF. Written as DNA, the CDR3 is TGCGCCAGCAGGTTAGCGGGGAACACCGGGGAGCTGTTTTTT.